A selection of T cell receptor beta chains follows, all from one sample in a study of shared clonotypes between healthy human individuals. The repertoire was sequenced with immunoSEQ multiplex PCR; TCRdb's copy has only in-frame clones and lacks some. The sample carries 700,000 or so clones, approximately 79% recorded once. The sequenced material came from memory CD4+ T cells sorted from blood. The receptors stem from a woman in her 30s in good health. CDR3s include the opening cysteine and the closing phenylalanine or tryptophan. A D gene is named only where the DNA matches it firmly. Rows give clone size only sometimes, using once, few, many, or a class for an expanded clone.

j_call: TRBJ2-2; v_call: TRBV10-2; clone_size: NA; d_call: TRBD1; cdr3_aa: CASRGTGGIGELFF; cdr3_nt: TGCGCCAGCAGGGGGACAGGGGGGATCGGGGAGCTGTTTTTT
j_call: TRBJ2-1; v_call: TRBV2; clone_size: NA; d_call: TRBD2; cdr3_aa: CASSSVGGSDNEQFF; cdr3_nt: TGTGCCAGCAGTTCTGTGGGAGGGTCCGACAATGAGCAGTTCTTC
j_call: TRBJ1-4; v_call: TRBV2; clone_size: NA; d_call: NA; cdr3_aa: CASSEGGINEKLFF; cdr3_nt: TGTGCCAGCAGTGAGGGGGGGATTAATGAAAAACTGTTTTTT
j_call: TRBJ1-5; v_call: TRBV10-2; clone_size: NA; d_call: TRBD1; cdr3_aa: CASSPDRGYQPQHF; cdr3_nt: TGCGCCAGCAGTCCGGACAGGGGGTATCAGCCCCAGCATTTT
j_call: TRBJ2-7; v_call: TRBV7-9; clone_size: NA; d_call: NA; cdr3_aa: CASSLARVGGEQYF; cdr3_nt: TGTGCCAGCAGCTTAGCCAGGGTTGGAGGCGAGCAGTACTTC
j_call: TRBJ1-1; v_call: TRBV2; clone_size: NA; d_call: NA; cdr3_aa: CASRLGHTEAFF; cdr3_nt: TGTGCCAGCAGGCTAGGACACACTGAAGCTTTCTTT
j_call: TRBJ2-7; v_call: TRBV7-8; clone_size: NA; d_call: TRBD2; cdr3_aa: CASSWTSVSYEQYF; cdr3_nt: TGTGCCAGCAGCTGGACTAGCGTCTCCTACGAGCAGTACTTC
j_call: TRBJ1-2; v_call: TRBV7-2; clone_size: NA; d_call: TRBD1; cdr3_aa: CASSVGQGGYGYTF; cdr3_nt: TGTGCCAGCAGCGTCGGACAGGGAGGCTATGGCTACACCTTC
j_call: TRBJ2-1; v_call: TRBV28; clone_size: NA; d_call: NA; cdr3_aa: CASSSAQDWNEQFF; cdr3_nt: TGTGCCAGCAGTTCCGCGCAGGATTGGAATGAGCAGTTCTTC
j_call: TRBJ1-5; v_call: TRBV28; clone_size: few; d_call: NA; cdr3_aa: CASSLAQGINQPQHF; cdr3_nt: TGTGCCAGCAGTTTAGCTCAGGGAATCAATCAGCCCCAGCATTTT
j_call: TRBJ1-5; v_call: TRBV10-3; clone_size: NA; d_call: NA; cdr3_aa: CAISGDTSNQPQHF; cdr3_nt: TGTGCCATCAGTGGGGATACTAGCAATCAGCCCCAGCATTTT
j_call: TRBJ1-2; v_call: TRBV18; clone_size: NA; d_call: NA; cdr3_aa: CASSHTQQGYYGYTF; cdr3_nt: TGTGCCAGCTCGCACACCCAACAGGGATACTATGGCTACACCTTC
j_call: TRBJ2-2; v_call: TRBV18; clone_size: NA; d_call: TRBD2; cdr3_aa: CASSPPGLAGDVLFF; cdr3_nt: TGTGCCAGCTCCCCCCCGGGGCTAGCGGGAGATGTGCTGTTTTTT
j_call: TRBJ1-5; v_call: TRBV6-1; clone_size: few; d_call: NA; cdr3_aa: CASSERRGSFVYSNQPQHF; cdr3_nt: TGTGCCAGCAGTGAAAGGAGGGGGTCGTTCGTTTATAGCAATCAGCCCCAGCATTTT